This T cell receptor beta chain was obtained from a study of cytomegalovirus exposure and HLA in healthy donors. Points from the study as a whole: Later work showed greater clonal expansion in HLA-associated TCR beta chains than in equally common others. In a later analysis, CMV-associated beta chains were mostly HLA-associated, it appeared.

About this clone itself: Its antigen is unknown.

PCR involved 60 Vbeta and 13 Jbeta primers. Authors' data handling: Unique TCR beta chains numbered approximately 80 million in a later analysis, with about 11 million shared. Some clones are missing from TCRdb's copy, which holds only in-frame ones; the method was immunoSEQ multiplex PCR. For V, J and clone size, that table is used; D and trimming come from the DNA. The table includes more than 250,000 clones, about 87% detected once. CDR1 SNHLY and CDR2 FYNNEI come from the germline V gene. The CDR3 has 16 residues. With 6 bases clipped from V and 4 bases from J, the junction kept 14 bases outside the gene matches.

The specimen sequenced was PBMCs. This chain uses TRBV2 with TRBJ2-5, with 7 bases aligning to TRBD2. The sequence was obtained from a woman aged 18-29 years in good health and CMV-seronegative. The CDR3 sequence: CASRPPGLGGRETQYF. As DNA, the CDR3 is TGTGCCAGCAGGCCCCCCGGACTAGGAGGGCGAGAGACCCAGTACTTC.